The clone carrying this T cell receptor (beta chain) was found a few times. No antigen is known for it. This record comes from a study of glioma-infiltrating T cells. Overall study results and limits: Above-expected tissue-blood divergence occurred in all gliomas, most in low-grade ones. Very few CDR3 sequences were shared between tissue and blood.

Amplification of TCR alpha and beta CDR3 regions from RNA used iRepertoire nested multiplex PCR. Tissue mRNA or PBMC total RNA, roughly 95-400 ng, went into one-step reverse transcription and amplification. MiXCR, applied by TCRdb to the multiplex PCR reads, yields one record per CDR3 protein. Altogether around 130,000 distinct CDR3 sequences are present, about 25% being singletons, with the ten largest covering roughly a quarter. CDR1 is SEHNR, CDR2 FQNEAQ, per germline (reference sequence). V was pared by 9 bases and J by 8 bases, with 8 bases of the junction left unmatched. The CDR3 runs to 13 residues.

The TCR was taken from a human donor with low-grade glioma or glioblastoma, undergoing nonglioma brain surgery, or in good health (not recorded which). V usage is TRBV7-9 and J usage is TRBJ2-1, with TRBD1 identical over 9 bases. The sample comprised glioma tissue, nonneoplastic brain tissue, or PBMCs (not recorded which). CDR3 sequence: CARSGTGPYEQFF. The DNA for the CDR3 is TGTGCCAGATCCGGGACAGGGCCATATGAGCAGTTCTTC.